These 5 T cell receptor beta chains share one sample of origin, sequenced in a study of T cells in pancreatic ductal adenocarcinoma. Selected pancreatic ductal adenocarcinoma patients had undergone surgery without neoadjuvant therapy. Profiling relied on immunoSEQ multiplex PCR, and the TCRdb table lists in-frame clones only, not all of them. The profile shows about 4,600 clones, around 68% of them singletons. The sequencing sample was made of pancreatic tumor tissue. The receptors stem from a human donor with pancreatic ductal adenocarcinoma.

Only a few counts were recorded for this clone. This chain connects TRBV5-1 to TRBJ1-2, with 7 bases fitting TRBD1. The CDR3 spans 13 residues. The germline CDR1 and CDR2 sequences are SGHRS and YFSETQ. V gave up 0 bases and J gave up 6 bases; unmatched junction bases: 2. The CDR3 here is CASSLGQGHGYTF. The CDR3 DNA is TGCGCCAGCAGCTTGGGACAGGGCCATGGCTACACCTTC.

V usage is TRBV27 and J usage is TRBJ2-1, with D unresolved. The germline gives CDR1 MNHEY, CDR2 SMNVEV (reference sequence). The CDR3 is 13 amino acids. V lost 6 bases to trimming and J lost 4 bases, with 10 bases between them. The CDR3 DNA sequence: TGTGCCAGCAGAACCCTCCCTTACAATGAGCAGTTCTTC. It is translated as CASRTLPYNEQFF.

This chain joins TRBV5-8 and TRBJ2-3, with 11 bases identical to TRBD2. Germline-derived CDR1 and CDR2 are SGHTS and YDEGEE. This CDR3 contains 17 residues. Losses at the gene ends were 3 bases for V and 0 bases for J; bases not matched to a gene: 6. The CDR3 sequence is CASSSAGLAVSTDTQYF. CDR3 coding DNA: TGTGCCAGCAGCTCGGCGGGACTAGCGGTTAGCACAGATACGCAGTATTTT.

The CDR3 here is CAWSVPGYNSPLHF. The CDR3 region has the DNA TGTGCCTGGAGTGTACCAGGGTATAATTCACCCCTCCACTTT. The chain recombines TRBV30 with TRBJ1-6, with D maybe TRBD1 (5 bases). Trimming took off 0 bases at V and 4 bases at J, with 7 bases between the two ends. CDR3 length: 14 amino acids. The germline gives CDR1 GTSNPN, CDR2 SVGIG (reference sequence).

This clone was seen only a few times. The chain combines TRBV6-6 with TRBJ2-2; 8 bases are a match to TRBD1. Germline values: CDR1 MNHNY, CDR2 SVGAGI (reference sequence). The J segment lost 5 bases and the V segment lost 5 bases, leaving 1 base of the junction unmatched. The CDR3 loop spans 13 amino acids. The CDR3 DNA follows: TGTGCCAGCAGTACAGGGGGAACCGGGGAGCTGTTTTTT. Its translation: CASSTGGTGELFF.